This is a list of T cell receptor beta chains from one sample in a study of cytomegalovirus exposure and HLA in healthy donors. Generated by immunoSEQ multiplex PCR, the TCRdb table keeps only in-frame clones and is missing some. The table includes tens of thousands of clones, approximately 70% detected once. The sequenced sample consisted of PBMCs. The receptors were gathered from a woman in her 50s in good health and CMV-seropositive. Each CDR3 is given without its conserved first and last residue.

V	CDR3
TRBV25-1	ASSEGLAGPSETQY
TRBV7-9	ASSSTGGGTDTQY
TRBV4-3	ASSQMTSGDQETQY
TRBV2	ASSLGLYNEQF
TRBV15	ATSRDPGNEKLF
TRBV27	ASSLSGTGSYEQY
TRBV9	ASSVLSGTSGRAGTGELF
TRBV7-9	SSSLPATGKNEKLF
TRBV19	ASSGQGYEQY
TRBV11-2	ASSLDSGEAF
TRBV28	ASRPGQRVVWYEQY
TRBV4-1	ASSHNMGPEAF
TRBV7-9	ASSLGDRGSLDEQY
TRBV19	ASRTRTGDEKLF
TRBV7-2	ASSRQRGIYEQY
TRBV5-4	ASSFQGSNTGELF
TRBV2	ASSEGGLREAEQY
TRBV2	ASSEHRLSYEQY
TRBV21-1	ASSKERLAGDTQY
TRBV18	ASSPYYQSTDTQY
TRBV7-2	ASSLYRNTGELF
TRBV10-3	AIRPGTSGAGELF
TRBV28	ASRPTGVSNQPQH
TRBV5-6	ATRQGAYNEQF
TRBV19	ASSIGRSSYEQY
TRBV6-1	ASRTGGVYEQY
TRBV7-2	ASSLALAGGGDTQY
TRBV5-1	ASSSQGRGATDTQY
TRBV29-1	SVVLAGTIYEQY
TRBV19	ASSSPRGGDTEAF
TRBV15	ATSSSPADTQY
TRBV4-1	ASRATGSGNTIY
TRBV5-6	ASSLDPGRIGYT
TRBV6-5	ASSYSYRADTQY
TRBV27	ASSFFQNQPQH
TRBV7-9	ASIQAGGEQY
TRBV7-8	ASSLMGQGPYEQY
TRBV6-1	ASSEGLGQGMGEQF
TRBV28	ASSFLAGWPRYEQY
TRBV7-2	ASSLDQGTQPQH
TRBV6-1	ASSVYRGASTEAF
TRBV4-2	ASSQEGYSGRQLQETQY
TRBV7-3	ASSDLAGGGTDTQY
TRBV2	ASSEALVSPGQGAFYT
TRBV7-2	ASSSRTGASYEQY
TRBV11-2	ASSLVRGGTEAF
TRBV28	ASTRQISGANVLT
TRBV28	ASRLQGVSNQPQH
TRBV5-1	ASSLNTGRAGELF
TRBV7-2	ASSLGPGAARSQY
TRBV9	ASSDRLNGLV
TRBV7-8	ASSLAGVNTEAF
TRBV7-8	ASSLSDSYGYT